The rows below give T cell receptor beta chains drawn from one sample of a study of a mutant IDH1 vaccine in newly diagnosed glioma. No antigen is known for these receptors. Sequenced by immunoSEQ multiplex PCR; TCRdb stores in-frame clones only, minus some. Of tens of thousands of clones listed, approximately 89% are singletons. Sequencing was performed on PBMCs, taken from a glioma patient whose treatment included an IDH1 peptide vaccine. The receptors here all came from a woman aged 45 to 65 with glioma. The CDR3 runs from the conserved cysteine through the conserved F or W. A D gene is named only where the DNA matches it firmly. Clone size is given for some rows only: seen once, a few or many times, or a class if the clone is expanded.

clone_size j_call v_call d_call cdr3_nt cdr3_aa
- TRBJ2-6 TRBV6-5 - TGTGCCAGCAGGGCCTCTGGGGCCAACGTCCTGACTTTC CASRASGANVLTF
once TRBJ2-4 TRBV20-1 - TGCAGTGCTAGAGATCGGTACATTCAGTACTTC CSARDRYIQYF
- TRBJ2-7 TRBV29-1 - TGCAGCGTTGTGGCTAGCAATTCCTACGAGCAGTACTTC CSVVASNSYEQYF
- TRBJ2-5 TRBV5-1 TRBD1 TGCGCCAGCAAGCCGGGACAGGGGGCTCGGGAGCAGTACTTC CASKPGQGAREQYF
- TRBJ2-1 TRBV19 TRBD2 TGTGCCAGTAGTATGGCGCCGGGACTAGACTACAATGAGCAGTTCTTC CASSMAPGLDYNEQFF
- TRBJ1-2 TRBV2 - TGTGCCAGCAGTGGAGGGACATTGTATGGCTACACCTTC CASSGGTLYGYTF
once TRBJ2-5 TRBV18 TRBD1 TGTGCCAGCTCACACGGGACAGCGGAAGAGACCCAGTACTTC CASSHGTAEETQYF
- TRBJ2-5 TRBV9 TRBD2 TGTGCCAGCAGCGACCTAGCGGGAGGAGGTGAGACCCAGTACTTC CASSDLAGGGETQYF
- TRBJ2-2 TRBV27 - TGTGCCAGCAGTTTCCAAGTCGGGAACACCGGGGAGCTGTTTTTT CASSFQVGNTGELFF
- TRBJ2-7 TRBV29-1 TRBD1 TGCAGCGCGGCAGGGACAGGGGGCTACGAGCAGTACTTC CSAAGTGGYEQYF
once TRBJ2-5 TRBV7-6 - TGTGCCAGCCACCCGGGGTTCCAGGGAATAAAAGAGACCCAGTACTTC CASHPGFQGIKETQYF
- TRBJ2-7 TRBV28 TRBD1 TGTGCCAGCAGTCCACCCAGACAGGGTACGTACGAGCAGTACTTC CASSPPRQGTYEQYF
- TRBJ2-1 TRBV5-6 TRBD2 TGTGCCAGCATGGGGGGGACTCCTTACAATGAGCAGTTCTTC CASMGGTPYNEQFF
- TRBJ2-7 TRBV2 - TGTGCCAGCAGTGAAGCAGAACTAGGCGAGCAGTACTTC CASSEAELGEQYF
- TRBJ2-1 TRBV27 - TGTGCCAGCAGTTCCCTGACTGGGCTGAGTGAGCAGTTCTTC CASSSLTGLSEQFF
- TRBJ1-2 TRBV28 TRBD1 TGTGCCAGCAGTTCGGGACAGGGGACGGCGAACTATGGCTACACCTTC CASSSGQGTANYGYTF
once TRBJ2-3 TRBV5-8 - TGTGCCAGCCCCCCTACGGCTATTCAGAGAGATACGCAGTATTTT CASPPTAIQRDTQYF
few TRBJ2-7 TRBV2 TRBD1 TGTGCCAACGGACAGGTGTCGTCCTACGAGCAGTACTTC CANGQVSSYEQYF
- TRBJ1-1 TRBV5-1 - - CASSFAGGAFF
once TRBJ1-5 TRBV7-8 TRBD1 TGTGCCAGCAGCTACGGGACAGGACAACAGCCCCAGCATTTT CASSYGTGQQPQHF
once TRBJ2-1 TRBV10-1 TRBD2 TGCGCCAGCAGTGAGTCAGGGCTAGCGGACAATGAGCAGTTCTTC CASSESGLADNEQFF
- TRBJ1-4 TRBV5-5 TRBD1 TGTGCCAGCAGGCCCGGACAGGGGTATGAAAAACTGTTTTTT CASRPGQGYEKLFF
- TRBJ2-3 TRBV5-8 - TGTGCCAGCAGCTTGAGGGTTAATACCCCCTCCGATACGCAGTATTTT CASSLRVNTPSDTQYF
- TRBJ2-1 TRBV7-3 TRBD2 TGTGCCAGCAGCCTCCCAGGAGCGGGAGGTAGTAATGAGCAGTTCTTC CASSLPGAGGSNEQFF
- TRBJ1-2 TRBV5-4 - TGTGCCAGCAGCTCGACCGGCACTGGCTACACCTTC CASSSTGTGYTF
- TRBJ1-4 TRBV18 - TGTGCCAGCTCACCCCGGAGTGATAATGAAAAACTGTTTTTT CASSPRSDNEKLFF
- TRBJ2-1 TRBV12-2 - TGTGCAAGTCGCTTAGTGTTAGCGGGCCCTTACACCCCCTTCTACAATGAGCAGTTCTTC CASRLVLAGPYTPFYNEQFF
- TRBJ2-3 TRBV5-1 - TGCGCCAGCAGCCCGACAGGTGTTAGCACAGATACGCAGTATTTT CASSPTGVSTDTQYF
- TRBJ2-1 TRBV19 - TGTGCCAGTAGCGAAATGTTCGGGCATGAGCAGTTCTTC CASSEMFGHEQFF
- TRBJ1-6 TRBV7-9 - TGTGCCAGCAGCAACCAGGGAGGCGGTTCACCCCTCCACTTT CASSNQGGGSPLHF
- TRBJ1-2 TRBV7-2 TRBD1 TGTGCCAGCATCCTACCTCTTAGCTGGGACAGCACCTATGGCTACACCTTC CASILPLSWDSTYGYTF
- TRBJ2-3 TRBV28 TRBD1 TGTGCCAGCAGTAAATGGACAGGGGGTAACACAGATACGCAGTATTTT CASSKWTGGNTDTQYF
- TRBJ2-7 TRBV28 - TGTGCCAGCAGTTTCAACGTCTACGAGCAGTACTTC CASSFNVYEQYF
- TRBJ2-3 TRBV19 - TGTGCCAGTAGTATCCTCGTGGGAGATACGCAGTATTTT CASSILVGDTQYF
- TRBJ2-5 TRBV25-1 - TGTGCCAGCAGTGAATATACCCCCCAAGAGACCCAGTACTTC CASSEYTPQETQYF
- TRBJ2-7 TRBV9 - TGTGCCAGCAGCGTAGCCGGAGTTATTGACGAGCAGTACTTC CASSVAGVIDEQYF